The 14 T cell receptor beta chains in this list originate from one sample, sequenced in a study of neoadjuvant anti-PD-1 for oral cavity cancer. Time point described: after neoadjuvant nivolumab, at surgical resection. Clones were sequenced by immunoSEQ multiplex PCR, and TCRdb holds only the in-frame ones, with some missing. The data show approximately 10,000 clones, about three fifths seen once. The source was PBMCs, collected after nivolumab (anti-PD-1) treatment. These receptors came from a person aged 35-79 years with oral cavity squamous cell carcinoma.

V usage is TRBV9 and J usage is TRBJ2-5; perhaps D is TRBD1 or TRBD2 (5 bases each). The CDR3 loop spans 16 amino acids. The V end lost 6 bases, the J end lost 9 bases, and 27 bases lay between the germline ends. Germline-derived CDR1 and CDR2 are SGDLS and YYNGEE. The CDR3 here is CASTPRASGPIGAQYF. As DNA, the CDR3 is TGTGCCAGCACTCCGAGGGCGTCGGGGCCTATAGGGGCCCAGTACTTC. Variable domain in full (rest from reference TRBV9 and TRBJ2-5): DSGVTQTPKHLITATGQRVTLRCSPRSGDLSVYWYQQSLDQGLQFLIQYYNGEERAKGNILERFSAQQFPDLHSELNLSSLELGDSALYFCASTPRASGPIGAQYFGPGTRLLVL.

The chain couples TRBV27 to TRBJ2-1; 10 bases agree with TRBD2. CDR1 and CDR2 (germline): MNHEY, SMNVEV (reference sequence). This CDR3 has 16 residues. V shed 6 bases, J shed 8 bases, and the junction held 13 bases outside the gene matches. This CDR3 is CASRGFSGRLGDEQFF. Here the CDR3 DNA reads TGTGCCAGCAGGGGATTTAGCGGGAGGTTAGGGGATGAGCAGTTCTTC.

The V call is TRBV6-5, the J call TRBJ1-1; TRBD1 might be the D (5 bases). The CDR3 loop spans 16 amino acids. Per the germline V gene, CDR1 is MNHEY and CDR2 is SVGAGI. Trimming shortened V by 0 bases and J by 7 bases, and 18 bases separated the two germline ends. The chain's CDR3 is CASSYSAASGQHEAFF. The CDR3 DNA reads as TGTGCCAGCAGTTACTCGGCGGCCTCAGGGCAGCATGAAGCTTTCTTT.

This chain uses TRBV10-3 with TRBJ2-1, with D uncertain. There are 16 residues in the CDR3. Germline V gene lookup returns CDR1 ENHRY and CDR2 SYGVKD. V lost 0 bases to trimming and J lost 2 bases, with 11 bases between them. CDR3 DNA sequence: TGTGCCATCAGTGAGTCTGACCCTACTACCTACAATGAGCAGTTCTTC. This sequence encodes CAISESDPTTYNEQFF.

This rearrangement joins TRBV2 to TRBJ1-5, with a possible D match to TRBD1 (5 bases). Germline CDR1 reads SNHLY; CDR2 reads FYNNEI. V gave up 11 bases and J gave up 7 bases, with 24 bases separating them. The CDR3 spans 15 residues. CDR3 bases: TGTGCCTCAGCATATCAGGGTGTGGTTGGACAGCCCCAGCATTTT. It translates to CASAYQGVVGQPQHF. The full variable domain, rest sourced from reference TRBV2 and TRBJ1-5, is EPEVTQTPSHQVTQMGQEVILRCVPISNHLYFYWYRQILGQKVEFLVSFYNNEISEKSEIFDDQFSVERPDGSNFTLKIRSTKLEDSAMYFCASAYQGVVGQPQHFGDGTRLSIL.

The chain joins TRBV28 to TRBJ2-7; a weak D match, TRBD1 (6 bases). Between the trimmed V and J ends, which lost 2 bases and 3 bases, there was a span of 11 bases. This CDR3 contains 14 residues. Germline V CDR1 and CDR2: MDHEN, SYDVKM. In DNA, the CDR3 is TGTGCCAGCAGTTTAACACAGGGAAGCTACGAGCAGTACTTC. Protein sequence: CASSLTQGSYEQYF.

This clone was seen more than once but under ten times. The chain is built from TRBV27 and TRBJ2-7; 9 bases are a match to TRBD1. Per germline, CDR1 MNHEY and CDR2 SMNVEV (reference sequence). CDR3 length: 14 residues. Trimming at V came to 7 bases and at J to 1 base, leaving 5 bases not matched to a gene. CDR3 bases: TGTGCCAGCAAGGGAGACAGGGGGTCCTACGAGCAGTACTTC. Residues: CASKGDRGSYEQYF.

This chain links TRBV6-5 with TRBJ1-2, with D possibly matching TRBD1 (5 bases). The CDR3 extends over 15 amino acids. The V and J ends lost 0 bases and 6 bases respectively, with 14 bases between them. From germline, CDR1 is MNHEY and CDR2 SVGAGI. The CDR3 DNA sequence: TGTGCCAGCAGTTACTCGAGGGAGGGGAGGAATGGCTACACCTTC. Amino acid sequence: CASSYSREGRNGYTF.

In this sample, this clone turned up once. The chain employs TRBV10-2 and TRBJ2-1, with 11 nucleotides matching TRBD2. Trimming took 4 bases from V and 0 from J; bases not matched to a gene: 2. The germline gives CDR1 WSHSY, CDR2 SAAADI. The CDR3 runs to 16 residues. This CDR3 is CASSGLAGSSYNEQFF. CDR3 nucleotide sequence: TGCGCCAGCAGTGGACTAGCGGGGAGCTCCTACAATGAGCAGTTCTTC.

This rearrangement joins TRBV7-2 to TRBJ1-2; D gene uncertain. Per the germline V gene, CDR1 is SGHTA and CDR2 is FQGNSA. This CDR3 has 13 residues. V was clipped by 1 base and J by 9 bases, with 12 bases between them. The CDR3 sequence is CASSLETLVSYTF. CDR3 DNA: TGTGCCAGCAGCTTAGAAACACTTGTAAGCTACACCTTC.

This clone occurred once. The rearrangement joins TRBV6-1 to TRBJ2-1, with D perhaps matching TRBD1 or TRBD2 (6 bases each). The CDR3 runs to 15 residues. V was clipped by 7 bases and J by 4 bases, with 17 bases between them. Looked up from germline, CDR1 is MNHNS and CDR2 is SASEGT. CDR3 amino acids: CASTRGAFRYNEQFF. DNA of the CDR3: TGTGCCAGCACAAGGGGGGCATTCCGTTACAATGAGCAGTTCTTC.

This clone was detected only a few times. The chain recombines TRBV5-1 with TRBJ2-7, with 8 positions matching TRBD2. J was trimmed by 0 bases and V by 4 bases; bases with no gene match: 12. This CDR3 is 17 amino acids long. Germline CDR1 and CDR2: SGHRS and YFSETQ. The CDR3, as DNA: TGCGCCAGCAGCCCCGGGGCCCTAGCGGGCAGCTCCTACGAGCAGTACTTC. It is translated as CASSPGALAGSSYEQYF.

This clone was observed a few times. The chain carries TRBV6-5 and TRBJ1-2, with TRBD1 matching 9 bases. V gave up 2 bases and J gave up 6 bases; unmatched junction bases: 7. Germline CDR1 and CDR2: MNHEY and SVGAGI. This CDR3 has 15 residues. DNA for the CDR3: TGTGCCAGCAGTTACGCACAGGGGGCGAAGAATGGCTACACCTTC. Protein product: CASSYAQGAKNGYTF.

This clone showed up just a few times. V and J are TRBV5-1 and TRBJ1-1, with D hard to call. The germline V gene has CDR1 SGHRS and CDR2 YFSETQ. With 0 bases removed from V and 1 base from J, the gap between germline ends came to 10 bases. This CDR3 region has 15 residues. This CDR3 reads CASSLEGGRNTEAFF. The CDR3 nucleotides are TGCGCCAGCAGCTTGGAGGGAGGAAGGAACACTGAAGCTTTCTTT.